This T cell receptor (beta chain) was captured by sequencing in a study of response to subunit inactivated influenza vaccine. TCRdb processed the RT-PCR reads anew with MiXCR; each CDR3 protein has one entry. The table lists 650,000 to 850,000 distinct CDR3 sequences, approximately 13% of them singletons. The CDR3 sequence is 16 residues long. CDR1 and CDR2 (germline): MGHRA, YSYEKL. Germline trimming cut 0 bases from V and 4 bases from J; bases unmatched to any gene: 6. The rearrangement links TRBV4-1 to TRBJ2-7; TRBD1 agrees at 10 bases. The clonotype comes from a man aged 50-59 years who received an inactivated influenza vaccine. The sample consisted of PBMCs from blood, taken around two weeks before vaccination. CDR3 in DNA: TGCGCCAGCAGCCAAGACCTCTGGACAGGGGGATACGAGCAGTACTTC. As protein: CASSQDLWTGGYEQYF.